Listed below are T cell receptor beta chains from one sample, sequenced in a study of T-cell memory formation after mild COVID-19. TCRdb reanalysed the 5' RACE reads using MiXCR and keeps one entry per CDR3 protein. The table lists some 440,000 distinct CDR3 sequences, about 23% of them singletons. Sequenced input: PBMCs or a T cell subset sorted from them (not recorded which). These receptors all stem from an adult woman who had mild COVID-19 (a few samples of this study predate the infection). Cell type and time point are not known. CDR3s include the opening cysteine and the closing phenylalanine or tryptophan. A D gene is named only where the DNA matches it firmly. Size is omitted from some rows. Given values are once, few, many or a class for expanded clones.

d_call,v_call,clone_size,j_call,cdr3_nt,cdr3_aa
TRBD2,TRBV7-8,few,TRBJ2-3,TGTGCCAGCAGCTTATCCCCCAGCGGGGGGCGGCGCACAGATACGCAGTATTTT,CASSLSPSGGRRTDTQYF
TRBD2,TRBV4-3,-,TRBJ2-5,TGCGCCAGCAGCCAAGATGTAGCGGGAGGGAAAGAGACCCAGTACTTC,CASSQDVAGGKETQYF
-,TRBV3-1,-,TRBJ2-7,TGTGCCAGCAGCCAAGAAGGTGGGGCGCTTGCGAACGAGCAGTACTTC,CASSQEGGALANEQYF
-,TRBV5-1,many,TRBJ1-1,TGCGCCAGCAGCTTGGAGGGGGGAAACACTGAAGCTTTCTTT,CASSLEGGNTEAFF
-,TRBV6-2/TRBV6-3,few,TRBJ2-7,TGTGCCAGAAGTTACCCCCTGGACCGTCCTCCCTACGAGCAGTACTTC,CARSYPLDRPPYEQYF
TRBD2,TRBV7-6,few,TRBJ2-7,TGTGCCAGCAGCTCCAAGACTAGCGGGGGGACCTACGAGCAGTACTTC,CASSSKTSGGTYEQYF
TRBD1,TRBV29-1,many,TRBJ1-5,TGCAGCGTTAGGACAGGGGAACAGCCCCAGCATTTT,CSVRTGEQPQHF
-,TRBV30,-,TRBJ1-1,TGTGCCTGGAGCCCCGGGGGGTTGAACACTGAAGCTTTCTTT,CAWSPGGLNTEAFF
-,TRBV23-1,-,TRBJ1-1,TGCGCCACCCCGGGCCGGGACCCCGAGGAAGGTGAAGCTTTCTTT,CATPGRDPEEGEAFF
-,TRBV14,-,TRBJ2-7,TGTGCCAGCAGCCAAGAAGAGTACGGATCCTACGAGCAGTACTTC,CASSQEEYGSYEQYF
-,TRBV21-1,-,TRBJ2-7,TGTGCCAGCAGCCCGGGACAGTACTCCTACGAGCAGTACTTC,CASSPGQYSYEQYF
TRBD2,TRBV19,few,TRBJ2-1,TGTGCCAGTAGTAACCGGACTAGCGGTTACAATGAGCAGTTCTTC,CASSNRTSGYNEQFF
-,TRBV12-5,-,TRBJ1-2,TGTGCTAGTGGTTCCCTGGGGGCGAACTATGGCTACACCTTC,CASGSLGANYGYTF
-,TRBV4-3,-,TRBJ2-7,TGCGCCAGCAGCCCAAGCCAGGGTCGATCCGGGTACGAGCAGTACTTC,CASSPSQGRSGYEQYF
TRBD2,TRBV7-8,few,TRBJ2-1,TGTGCCAGCAGCTTAGTGGGTAGCGGGAAAGGTTACAATGAGCAGTTCTTC,CASSLVGSGKGYNEQFF
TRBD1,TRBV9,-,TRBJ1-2,TGTGCCAGCAGCGTACACCAGGGGGATGGCTACACCTTC,CASSVHQGDGYTF
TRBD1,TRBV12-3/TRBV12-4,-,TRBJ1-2,TGTGCCAGCAGTCCACAGGGGTTGCCTAACTATGGCTACACCTTC,CASSPQGLPNYGYTF
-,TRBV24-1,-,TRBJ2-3,TGTGCCACCAGTGGCCTTCCGAGGGATACGCAGTATTTT,CATSGLPRDTQYF